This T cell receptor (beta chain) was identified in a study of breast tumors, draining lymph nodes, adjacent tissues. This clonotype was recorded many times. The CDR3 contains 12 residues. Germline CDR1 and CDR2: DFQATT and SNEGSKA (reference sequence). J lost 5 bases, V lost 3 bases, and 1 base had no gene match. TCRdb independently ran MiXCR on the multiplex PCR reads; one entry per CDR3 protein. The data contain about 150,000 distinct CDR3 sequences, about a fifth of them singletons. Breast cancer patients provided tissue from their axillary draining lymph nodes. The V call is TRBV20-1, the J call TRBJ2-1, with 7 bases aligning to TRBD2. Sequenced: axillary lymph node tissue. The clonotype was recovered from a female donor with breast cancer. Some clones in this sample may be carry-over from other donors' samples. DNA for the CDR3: TGCAGTGCTAGCGGGAGGAACAATGAGCAGTTCTTC. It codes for CSASGRNNEQFF.